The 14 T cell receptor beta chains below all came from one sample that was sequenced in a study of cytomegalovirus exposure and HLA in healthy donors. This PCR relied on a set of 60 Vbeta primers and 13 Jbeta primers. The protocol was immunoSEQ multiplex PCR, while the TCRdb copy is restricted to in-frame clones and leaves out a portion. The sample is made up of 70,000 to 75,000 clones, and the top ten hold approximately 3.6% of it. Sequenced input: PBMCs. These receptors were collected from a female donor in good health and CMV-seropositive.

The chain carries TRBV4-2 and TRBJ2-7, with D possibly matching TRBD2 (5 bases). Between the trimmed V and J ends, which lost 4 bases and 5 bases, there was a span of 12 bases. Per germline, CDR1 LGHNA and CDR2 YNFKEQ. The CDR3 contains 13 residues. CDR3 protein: CASSLTSSDEQYF. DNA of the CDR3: TGTGCCAGCAGCCTTACTAGTTCGGACGAGCAGTACTTC.

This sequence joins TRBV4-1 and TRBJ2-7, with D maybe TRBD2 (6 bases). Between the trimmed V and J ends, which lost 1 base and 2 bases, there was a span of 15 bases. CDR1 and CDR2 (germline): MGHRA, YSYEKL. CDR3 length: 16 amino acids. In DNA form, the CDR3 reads TGCGCCAGCAGCCAAGGGTTGGTTAGCGGCGCCTACGAGCAGTACTTC. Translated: CASSQGLVSGAYEQYF.

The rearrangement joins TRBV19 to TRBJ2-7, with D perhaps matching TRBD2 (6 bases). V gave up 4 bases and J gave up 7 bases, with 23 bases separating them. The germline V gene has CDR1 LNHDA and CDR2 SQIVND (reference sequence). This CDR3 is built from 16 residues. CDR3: CASSTGGASYPGEQYF. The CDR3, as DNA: TGTGCCAGTAGTACAGGAGGGGCTTCCTACCCAGGGGAGCAGTACTTC.

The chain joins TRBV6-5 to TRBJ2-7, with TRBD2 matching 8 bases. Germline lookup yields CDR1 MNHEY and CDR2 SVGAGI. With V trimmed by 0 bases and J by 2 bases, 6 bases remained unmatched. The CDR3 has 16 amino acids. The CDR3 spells CASSYSSGSSAYEQYF. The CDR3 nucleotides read TGTGCCAGCAGTTACTCGAGCGGGAGTAGCGCCTACGAGCAGTACTTC.

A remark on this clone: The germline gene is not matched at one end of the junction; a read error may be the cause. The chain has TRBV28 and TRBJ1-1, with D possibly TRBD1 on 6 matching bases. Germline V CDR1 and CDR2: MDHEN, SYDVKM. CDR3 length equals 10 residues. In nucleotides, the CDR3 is TGTGCCAGCGGGGACACTCAAGCTTTCTTT. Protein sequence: CASGDTQAFF.

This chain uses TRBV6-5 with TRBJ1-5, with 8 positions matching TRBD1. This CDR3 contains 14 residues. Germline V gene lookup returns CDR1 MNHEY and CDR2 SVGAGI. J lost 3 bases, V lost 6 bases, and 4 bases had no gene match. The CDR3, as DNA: TGTGCCAGCAGGAACAGGGGGAACAATCAGCCCCAGCATTTT. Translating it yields CASRNRGNNQPQHF.

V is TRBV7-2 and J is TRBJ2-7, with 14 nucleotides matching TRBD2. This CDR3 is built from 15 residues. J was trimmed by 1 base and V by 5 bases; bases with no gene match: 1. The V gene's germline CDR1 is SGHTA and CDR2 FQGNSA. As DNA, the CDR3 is TGTGCCAGCAGCCGGACTAGCGGGGGGTCCTACGAGCAGTACTTC. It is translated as CASSRTSGGSYEQYF.

In nucleotides, the CDR3 is TGTGCCAGCTCACGTTTAGAGACAGGGTCCTCGGGGGCTTTCTTT. The encoded protein is CASSRLETGSSGAFF. The J gene is TRBJ1-1, the V gene TRBV18; 7 bases line up with TRBD1. The junction had 16 bases not matched to a gene; V was cut back by 4 bases and J by 11 bases. This CDR3 has 15 residues. The germline V gene encodes CDR1 KGHSH and CDR2 LQKENI.

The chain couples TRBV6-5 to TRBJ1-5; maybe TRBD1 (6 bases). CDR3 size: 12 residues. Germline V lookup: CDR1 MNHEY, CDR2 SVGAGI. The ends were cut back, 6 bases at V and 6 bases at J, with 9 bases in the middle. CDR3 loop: CASRQGTQPQHF. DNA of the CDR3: TGTGCCAGCAGACAGGGTACTCAGCCCCAGCATTTT.

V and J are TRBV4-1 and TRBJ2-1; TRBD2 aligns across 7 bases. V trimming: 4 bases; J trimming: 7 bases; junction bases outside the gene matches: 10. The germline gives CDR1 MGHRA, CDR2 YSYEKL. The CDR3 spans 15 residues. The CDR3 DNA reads TGCGCCAGCAGCCTAATAGCGGGCCCTTCGAATGAGCAGTTCTTC. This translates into CASSLIAGPSNEQFF.

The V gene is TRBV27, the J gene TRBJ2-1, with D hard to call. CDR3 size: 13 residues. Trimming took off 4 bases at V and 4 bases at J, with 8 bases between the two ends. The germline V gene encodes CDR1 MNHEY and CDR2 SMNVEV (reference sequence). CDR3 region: CASSSVGYNEQFF. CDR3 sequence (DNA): TGTGCCAGCAGTTCCGTCGGTTACAATGAGCAGTTCTTC.

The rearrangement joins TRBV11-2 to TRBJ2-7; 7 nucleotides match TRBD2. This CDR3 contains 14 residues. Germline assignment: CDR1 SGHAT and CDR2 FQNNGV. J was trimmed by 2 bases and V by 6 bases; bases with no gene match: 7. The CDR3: CASSYVGLAYEQYF. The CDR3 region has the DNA TGTGCCAGCAGTTACGTCGGACTAGCCTACGAGCAGTACTTC.

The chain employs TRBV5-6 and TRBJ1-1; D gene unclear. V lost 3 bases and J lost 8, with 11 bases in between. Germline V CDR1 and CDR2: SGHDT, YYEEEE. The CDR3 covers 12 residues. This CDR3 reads CASSSRAIEAFF. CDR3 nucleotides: TGTGCCAGCAGCTCAAGAGCTATAGAAGCTTTCTTT.

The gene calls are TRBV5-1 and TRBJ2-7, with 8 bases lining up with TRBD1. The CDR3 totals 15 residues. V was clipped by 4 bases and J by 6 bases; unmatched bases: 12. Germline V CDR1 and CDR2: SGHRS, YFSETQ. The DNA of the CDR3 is TGCGCCAGCAGCCCGGGACAGGTGATGGTTTCCGAGCAGTACTTC. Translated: CASSPGQVMVSEQYF.